This T cell receptor beta chain was sequenced during a study of post-analysis software for immune sequencing data (dated by TCRdb to the mid-2010s). For context, the study as a whole: Disease courses on record covered relapsing-remitting, secondary progressive and progressive-relapsing multiple sclerosis, though some patients had no subtype annotation. The patient repertoires were compared against approximately twelve previously published healthy control repertoires obtained from donors aged about 6 to 28 years. A subset of samples was prepared in parallel using single-end sample barcoding, then pooled and co-amplified after Illumina adapter ligation.

The CDR3 holds 14 amino acids from the cysteine to the phenylalanine. Of all the DNA, just the CDR3 is kept, 42 bases in frame from base 1. The CDR1 and CDR2 encoded by the germline V gene (reference sequence) are SEHNR and FQNEAQ. The V end loses 1 base and the J end loses 2 bases, and a stretch of 8 bases separates them. TCR beta repertoires were profiled from peripheral blood of roughly 13 young patients with multiple sclerosis to demonstrate the VDJtools post-analysis software. The multiple sclerosis patients were children and adolescents between roughly 6 and 16 years of age. The investigation overall reported the following: The multiple sclerosis patient group was slightly younger than the control group. Direct clustering with F measure revealed strong co-clustering of samples prepared in the same batch, which led to a batch-effect correction. A few TRBV segments, including TRBV5-6, TRBV5-1 and TRBV20-1, were significantly more frequent in patients than controls. Compared with controls, multiple sclerosis patients had significantly lower normalized Chao1 diversity, a finding suggesting substantial peripheral T-cell clonal expansion.

The protocol used for the library was PCR. Sequencing used an Illumina HiSeq 2500. To reduce PCR and sequencing biases, unique molecular identifiers were built into the TCR beta cDNA libraries. Per 1 to 10 million input T cells, 500,000 or so cDNA molecules were obtained, such that each molecule approximated one T cell. The same protocol used for the earlier healthy control dataset was applied to prepare and sequence the patient libraries. Within a given batch, samples were prepared together, multiplexed and sequenced on the same HiSeq lane. The authors' pipeline ran thus. MIGEC handled the raw barcoded reads, throwing out single-read molecular identifier groups before consensus assembly and CDR3 extraction. Clonotype tables were post-analysed with VDJtools, and diversity was normalized by down-sampling all datasets to the smallest sample size. To correct batch-related cross-sample contamination, repertoire overlap clustering matched CDR3 amino acid sequences but not nucleotide sequences. TCRdb reprocessed the public reads (quality trimming at Q25 with fastp, clone calling with MiXCR) and kept in-frame beta chains. Merged by CDR3 protein, the rows form single entries marked with the most common genes and DNA. The V and J calls, along with clone size, are taken from TCRdb and not from the paper's own processing. The sample table lists roughly 800,000 distinct CDR3 sequences, 35% to 55% of them with a count of one. The biggest ten clones account for approximately 4.4% of the sample.

This clonotype came up once. Its antigen remains unidentified. No quality values exist for individual bases; no much larger clone is one base distant. This receptor was identified in a girl between 5 and 17 years old with multiple sclerosis. Rearrangement joined TRBV7-9 to TRBJ1-2; the D segment cannot be called with confidence. Specimen: blood. CDR3 sequence: CASSLDAGNYGYTF. Read as DNA, the sequence is TGTGCCAGCAGCTTAGATGCCGGGAACTATGGCTACACCTTC. The CDR3 plus the reference TRBV7-9 and TRBJ1-2 genes for the other parts give the full variable domain: DTGVSQNPRHKITKRGQNVTFRCDPISEHNRLYWYRQTLGQGPEFLTYFQNEAQLEKSRLLSDRFSAERPKGSFSTLEIQRTEQGDSAMYLCASSLDAGNYGYTFGSGTRLTVV.